The source of this T cell receptor (beta chain) is a study of Graves' ophthalmopathy and Graves' hyperthyroidism. Across the study: Researchers obtained peripheral blood at initial diagnosis, before any treatment had begun.

CDR3 size: 19 residues. V was clipped by 4 bases and J by 7 bases, with 28 bases between them. The V gene's germline CDR1 is SEHNR and CDR2 FQNEAQ (reference sequence). Amplification from RNA transcripts yielded the TCR beta CDR3 regions. An opening RT-PCR round employed HTBI primers and preceded a second-round multiplex PCR. One entry per CDR3 protein results from TCRdb running MiXCR on the multiplex PCR reads. The table includes some 750,000 distinct CDR3 sequences, roughly 41% detected once. With regard to this clonotype: Its specificity is not known.

Study-level points and caveats: Sensitivity reached just under 90% and specificity roughly 81% for a 13-signature model separating ophthalmopathy from stable hyperthyroidism. Predictions made by the model for ophthalmopathy progression reached roughly 70% sensitivity and almost 75% specificity. Most expanded thyroid clonotypes above 0.001 frequency also appeared in blood.

The chain combines TRBV7-9 with TRBJ2-2, with D possibly TRBD2 on 6 matching bases. Sequencing used peripheral blood. The clonotype was recovered from an adult man with Graves' ophthalmopathy. The chain's CDR3 is CASSSVRGSMGGTIGELFF. The CDR3 nucleotides are TGTGCCAGCAGCTCCGTTAGGGGATCTATGGGAGGAACGATCGGGGAGCTGTTTTTT.